This section outlines one T cell receptor (beta chain) sequence together with its context. The antigen remains unidentified. The CDR3 length is 16 residues. Germline CDR1 and CDR2: SGDLS and YYNGEE. With 0 bases removed from V and 1 base from J, the gap between germline ends came to 10 bases. The sample is drawn from a study of regulatory T cells in long-lasting Graves disease. In building TCR beta libraries, iRepertoire HTBI primers were used together with Arm-PCR of CDR3 regions. TCRdb reanalysed the multiplex PCR reads using MiXCR and keeps one entry per CDR3 protein. The profile shows a few hundred thousand distinct CDR3 sequences, 20% to 25% of them singletons. As for time point: persistent/refractory GD, antithyroid drugs over 5 years with positive TRAb. Preparation of the TCR library used RNA extracted from PBMCs. The study, taken as a whole, reports: Persistent Graves' patients had lower TCR diversity than newly diagnosed ones.

The chain employs TRBV9 and TRBJ2-2; D is possibly TRBD2 (6 bases). Sequenced here: peripheral blood mononuclear cells (PBMCs), sampled when the disease was refractory, from a patient treated with antithyroid drugs. This sequence originates from a female donor with Graves disease. CDR3 residues: CASSVEDYMNTGELFF. The CDR3 DNA reads as TGTGCCAGCAGCGTAGAGGACTACATGAACACCGGGGAGCTGTTTTTT.